The clone carrying this T cell receptor beta chain is a singleton in its sample. The sample originates from a study of blood T cell repertoires in COVID-19. The overall study: Samples came from the United States, Italy and Spain, spanning acute and convalescent COVID-19. T cells, B-cell-depleted T cells, or PBMCs supplied cDNA or gDNA.

Per the original methods: It was from reference gene primer amplification that nucleated cell counts were estimated. TCRdb's table, derived via immunoSEQ multiplex PCR, lists solely in-frame clones and lacks some. The DNA gave D and trimming, while V, J and clone size come from that table. The table lists 100,000 to 150,000 clones, 85% to 90% of them singletons. There are 14 residues in the CDR3. Germline CDR1 reads LNHDA; CDR2 reads SQIVND (reference sequence). The V gene end was trimmed by 5 bases and the J gene end by 5 bases; junction bases not matched to a gene: 4. The chain employs TRBV19 and TRBJ1-1; TRBD1 agrees at 11 bases. This sequence originates from a man aged 45-60 years with acute or convalescent COVID-19. The sample was peripheral blood. CDR3 in DNA: TGTGCCAGTAGTCCAGGACAGGGGGCAACTGAAGCTTTCTTT. This sequence encodes CASSPGQGATEAFF.